The 24 T cell receptor beta chains in this list originate from one sample, sequenced in a study of T cells in Graves' hyperthyroidism and ophthalmopathy (dated by TCRdb to between 2019 and 2020). Receptor libraries were prepared by multiplex PCR. Sequencing instrument: Illumina HiSeq 2000. The TCR beta CDR3 regions were amplified from the RNA transcripts. For the first round of RT-PCR on the TCR CDR3, the HTBI primer set was used together with the Qiagen OneStep RT-PCR kit. The public reads were run again by TCRdb, first through fastp at Q25 and then through MiXCR, and only productive beta chains were kept. Merged by CDR3 protein, the rows form single entries marked with the most common genes and DNA. The table for this sample lists about 420,000 distinct CDR3 sequences; around a sixth of them were counted only once. Over 12% of the sample rests with the top ten. Input material: blood. The receptors here all came from a woman aged 18-29 years with Graves' hyperthyroidism.

V usage is TRBV12-3 or TRBV12-4 and J usage is TRBJ2-1; TRBD2 might be the D (6 bases). This CDR3 region has 11 residues. The germline V and J ends were trimmed by 5 bases and 15 bases, with 14 bases remaining between them. The CDR3 is CASSAGPLLFF. DNA of the CDR3: TGTGCCAGCAGTGCGGGACCCCTGCTGTTCTTC.

This clonotype was detected a few times. CDR3 coding DNA: TGTGCCAGCAGCTTACACGGACAGGGTGTGGACGAGCAGTACTTC. Its protein is CASSLHGQGVDEQYF. The J gene is TRBJ2-7, the V gene TRBV7-9; 8 bases map to TRBD1. Germline CDR1 reads SEHNR; CDR2 reads FQNEAQ (reference sequence). CDR3 length equals 15 residues. Trimming took 2 bases from V and 5 from J; bases not matched to a gene: 8.

The V gene is TRBV5-1, the J gene TRBJ2-2; 9 bases line up with TRBD1. The CDR3 runs to 17 residues. V lost 2 bases and J lost 2; bases outside the gene matches: 7. CDR1 SGHRS and CDR2 YFSETQ come from the germline V gene. In DNA form, the CDR3 reads TGCGCCAGCAGCTTCGCCGGGACAGGGCTTAACACCGGGGAGCTGTTTTTT. Translation gives CASSFAGTGLNTGELFF.

This clonotype was seen once. The chain links TRBV7-2 to TRBJ2-7; 7 nucleotides line up with TRBD2. V gave up 2 bases and J gave up 2 bases; unmatched junction bases: 6. Germline values: CDR1 SGHTA, CDR2 FQGNSA. CDR3 length: 15 residues. As DNA, the CDR3 is TGTGCCAGCAGCTTAAAGGCTAGCGGAGCCTACGAGCAGTACTTC. Its protein is CASSLKASGAYEQYF.

This clonotype has at least ten counts. V gene TRBV28 combines with J gene TRBJ2-7; TRBD2 aligns across 11 bases. V lost 6 bases, J lost 5 bases, and 18 bases stayed unmatched. CDR1 and CDR2 (germline): MDHEN, SYDVKM. This CDR3 spans 18 amino acids. Here the CDR3 reads CASSQFFPRTSGPNEQYF. The CDR3 DNA reads as TGTGCCAGCAGCCAATTTTTTCCCCGGACTAGCGGGCCCAACGAGCAGTACTTC.

This clonotype was recorded at least ten times. The chain links TRBV18 to TRBJ1-1; D not resolved. In germline, CDR1 is KGHSH, CDR2 LQKENI. The ends were cut back, 3 bases at V and 6 bases at J, with 11 bases in the middle. This CDR3 comprises 13 residues. CDR3 protein: CASSPRKSAEAFF. In DNA form, the CDR3 reads TGTGCCAGCTCACCTAGGAAAAGCGCTGAAGCTTTCTTT.

This clonotype was seen ten or more times. The J gene is TRBJ1-1, the V gene TRBV7-2, with D tentatively TRBD1 (5 bases). Between the trimmed V and J ends, which lost 2 bases and 0 bases, there was a span of 22 bases. This CDR3 contains 19 residues. CDR1 and CDR2 from the germline V gene are SGHTA and FQGNSA. CDR3 bases: TGTGCCAGCAGCTTATGGGGGAGGCGATCAACTTTCATGAACACTGAAGCTTTCTTT. It specifies CASSLWGRRSTFMNTEAFF.

This clonotype was counted between two and nine times. The rearrangement joins TRBV24-1 to TRBJ2-3; D call uncertain. This CDR3 region has 14 residues. Germline V gene data show CDR1 as KGHDR and CDR2 as SFDVKD. Trimming cost V 2 bases and J 4 bases, with 9 bases left between them. CDR3 coding DNA: TGTGCCACCAGTGATTCGCCTGTAGCAGATACGCAGTATTTT. The encoded protein is CATSDSPVADTQYF.

This clonotype turned up a few times. The gene calls are TRBV6-4 and TRBJ1-2; D gene uncertain. Germline V gene sequence: CDR1 MRHNA, CDR2 SNTAGT. The CDR3 contains 13 residues. Trimming stripped 2 bases from V and 5 bases from J, with 9 bases between. The CDR3 here is CASSDGRQYGYTF. The CDR3 DNA sequence: TGTGCCAGCAGTGACGGACGGCAGTATGGCTACACCTTC.

The sample holds many counts of this clonotype. The rearrangement links TRBV6-5 to TRBJ2-3, with D perhaps matching TRBD2 (5 bases). V shed 0 bases and J shed 1 base, with 11 bases lying between them. The CDR3 spans 16 residues. The germline V gene encodes CDR1 MNHEY and CDR2 SVGAGI. The DNA for the CDR3 is TGTGCCAGCAGTTACTCGGACGGGATGGGCACAGATACGCAGTATTTT. As protein: CASSYSDGMGTDTQYF.

This clonotype was observed a few times. The chain links TRBV2 to TRBJ2-1; 8 bases fit TRBD1. This CDR3 contains 14 residues. V gave up 0 bases and J gave up 10 bases; unmatched junction bases: 5. Germline CDR1 reads SNHLY; CDR2 reads FYNNEI. The CDR3 DNA reads as TGTGCCAGCAGTGAAGCGTGGACAGGGAGCGAGCAGTTCTTC. This gives the protein CASSEAWTGSEQFF.

V is TRBV20-1 and J is TRBJ2-3; TRBD2 matches 13 bases. This CDR3 comprises 17 residues. V was pared by 0 bases and J by 2 bases, with 5 bases of the junction left unmatched. Germline V lookup: CDR1 DFQATT, CDR2 SNEGSKA (reference sequence). The CDR3 spells CSARDMTSGRNTDTQYF. CDR3 coding DNA: TGCAGTGCTAGAGATATGACTAGCGGGAGGAACACAGATACGCAGTATTTT.

This clonotype was found many times. DNA for the CDR3: TGCAGTGCTACATTGGTCTCCTACAATGAGCAGTTCTTC. Translation gives CSATLVSYNEQFF. The chain recombines TRBV20-1 with TRBJ2-1; D gene ambiguous. CDR1 DFQATT and CDR2 SNEGSKA come from the germline V gene (reference sequence). This CDR3 is 13 amino acids long. Trimming took 4 bases from V and 0 from J, leaving 7 bases between them.

This clonotype was picked up many times. The J gene is TRBJ2-5, the V gene TRBV20-1; D not certain. Trimming took 3 bases from V and 7 from J, leaving 12 bases between them. The germline gives CDR1 DFQATT, CDR2 SNEGSKA (reference sequence). CDR3 length equals 12 residues. The CDR3 is CSASSRSGTQYF. Written as DNA, the CDR3 is TGCAGTGCTAGCAGTCGCTCCGGGACCCAGTACTTC.

This clonotype occurred a few times. V usage is TRBV19 and J usage is TRBJ1-5; D may be TRBD1 (5 bases). CDR3 size: 18 residues. The germline gives CDR1 LNHDA, CDR2 SQIVND (reference sequence). V lost 2 bases, J lost 2 bases, and 19 bases lay in between. The CDR3 bases are TGTGCCAGTAGTATAAATGGGGGGGATCACGGGGGCAATCAGCCCCAGCATTTT. Translating gives CASSINGGDHGGNQPQHF.

The chain links TRBV12-3 or TRBV12-4 to TRBJ2-5, with 7 bases lining up with TRBD1. J was trimmed by 5 bases and V by 6 bases; bases with no gene match: 6. The CDR3 totals 13 residues. CDR3 sequence reads: CASSPLQGETQYF. In DNA, the CDR3 is TGTGCCAGCAGCCCACTACAGGGGGAGACCCAGTACTTC.

Notes on this clonotype: One end of the junction is discordant with germline, which a read error may explain. The CDR3 bases are TGTGCCAGCTCCCCACTAGAGACATCTTACGAGCAGTACTTC. Protein: CASSPLETSYEQYF. The V gene is TRBV18, the J gene TRBJ2-7; tentative D call: TRBD2 (5 bases). Germline CDR1 is KGHSH and CDR2 is LQKENI. This CDR3 is 14 amino acids long.

The chain has TRBV6-1 and TRBJ1-1; D is possibly TRBD1 (5 bases). Germline lookup yields CDR1 MNHNS and CDR2 SASEGT. Trimming cost V 4 bases and J 0 bases, with 9 bases left between them. This CDR3 is 14 amino acids long. CDR3 region: CASSVRGMNTEAFF. CDR3 nucleotide sequence: TGTGCCAGCAGTGTTCGGGGGATGAACACTGAAGCTTTCTTT.

This clonotype was counted ten times or more. The V call is TRBV6-1, the J call TRBJ2-7, with 10 bases aligning to TRBD1. Germline V gene sequence: CDR1 MNHNS, CDR2 SASEGT. With V trimmed by 4 bases and J by 2 bases, 5 bases remained unmatched. This CDR3 is 15 amino acids long. The chain's CDR3 is CASSVWGTGAYEQYF. In DNA, the CDR3 is TGTGCCAGCAGTGTTTGGGGGACAGGGGCCTACGAGCAGTACTTC.

The rearrangement joins TRBV28 to TRBJ2-1; 16 bases fit TRBD2. In germline, CDR1 is MDHEN, CDR2 SYDVKM. CDR3 length equals 17 residues. DNA of the CDR3: TGTTATAGCCCTCCGGGACTAGCGGGAGGGCTCGGCAATGAGCAGTTCTTC. This translates into CYSPPGLAGGLGNEQFF.

This clonotype has a count of ten or more. V usage is TRBV19 and J usage is TRBJ2-1, with 10 bases lining up with TRBD2. The germline gives CDR1 LNHDA, CDR2 SQIVND (reference sequence). V was pared by 3 bases and J by 10 bases, with 9 bases of the junction left unmatched. This CDR3 region has 15 residues. The CDR3 spells CASSMASGRVAEQFF. CDR3 coding DNA: TGTGCCAGTAGTATGGCTAGCGGGAGAGTCGCGGAGCAGTTCTTC.

V and J are TRBV4-3 and TRBJ2-7; possibly TRBD2 for D (6 bases). V was clipped by 4 bases and J by 1 base, with 14 bases between them. The germline V gene encodes CDR1 LGHNA and CDR2 YSLEER. The CDR3 is made up of 15 amino acids. CDR3 coding DNA: TGCGCCAGCAGCCGGGGACTGCGGAGGTCCTACGAGCAGTACTTC. Encoded protein: CASSRGLRRSYEQYF.

This clonotype was recorded many times. The rearrangement joins TRBV20-1 to TRBJ1-4; perhaps TRBD1 as D (5 bases). V was pared by 2 bases and J by 5 bases, with 9 bases between. Germline-derived CDR1 and CDR2 are DFQATT and SNEGSKA (reference sequence). This CDR3 has 13 residues. The CDR3 sequence: CSARSRANEKLFF. The CDR3 nucleotides are TGCAGTGCTAGATCCAGGGCGAATGAAAAACTGTTTTTT.

In its sample, this clonotype was seen many times. The rearrangement uses TRBV18 and TRBJ2-7; 7 positions agree with TRBD2. Per the germline V gene, CDR1 is KGHSH and CDR2 is LQKENI. The CDR3 totals 14 residues. V lost 5 bases, J lost 4 bases, and 8 bases stayed unmatched. For the CDR3, the DNA is TGTGCCAGCTCAGGTTCTAGCGGTCGATACGAGCAGTACTTC. Its protein product is CASSGSSGRYEQYF.